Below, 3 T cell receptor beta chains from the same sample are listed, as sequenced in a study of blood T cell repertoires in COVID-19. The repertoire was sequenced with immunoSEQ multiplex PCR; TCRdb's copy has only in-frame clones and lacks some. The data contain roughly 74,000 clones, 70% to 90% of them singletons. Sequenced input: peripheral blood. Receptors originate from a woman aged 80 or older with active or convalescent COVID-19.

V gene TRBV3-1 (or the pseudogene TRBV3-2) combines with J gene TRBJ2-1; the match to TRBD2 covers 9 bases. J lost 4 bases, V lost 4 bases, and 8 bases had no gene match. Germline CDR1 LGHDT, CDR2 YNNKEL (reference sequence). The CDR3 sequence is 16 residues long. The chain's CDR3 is CASSPLTLAGYNEQFF. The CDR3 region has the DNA TGTGCCAGCAGCCCCCTCACGCTAGCGGGATACAATGAGCAGTTCTTC.

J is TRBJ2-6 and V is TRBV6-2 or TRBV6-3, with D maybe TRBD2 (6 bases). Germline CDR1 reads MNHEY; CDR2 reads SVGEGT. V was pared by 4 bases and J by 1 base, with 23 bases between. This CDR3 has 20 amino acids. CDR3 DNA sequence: TGTGCCAGCAGTTCGCCCGGAGGGTCCCTCTCATCTTCTGGGGCCAACGTCCTGACTTTC. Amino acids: CASSSPGGSLSSSGANVLTF.

The CDR3 region is CASSLGAGSAKNIQYF. The CDR3, as DNA: TGTGCCAGCAGCTTAGGGGCGGGGTCAGCCAAAAACATTCAGTACTTC. The rearrangement links TRBV7-2 to TRBJ2-4; D is possibly TRBD2 (6 bases). There are 16 residues in the CDR3. The germline gives CDR1 SGHTA, CDR2 FQGNSA. V lost 1 base and J lost 0, with 10 bases in between.